Included here is one T cell receptor beta chain sequence, with context. Its target antigen remains unknown. Base qualities are not provided; no much larger clone lies one nucleotide away. The time point label on this specimen signifies: baseline before first vaccination. Vaccinee samples were obtained from the UK trials COV001 and COV002, which included a single-blind randomized controlled phase 2/3 trial of AZD1222 (ChAdOx1 nCoV-19) in healthy adults. For TCRbeta chain sequencing, PBMC samples from trial participants were taken at day 0 and at day 28 after the second dose. The CDR3 regions of human TCRbeta chains were subjected to immunosequencing. The authors processed their data as follows. TCRs in the repertoires were compared against a reference library of SARS-CoV-2-specific TCRs that had been generated with the MIRA antigen-specificity platform. Breadth meant the fraction of unique TCRs that were SARS-CoV-2-associated, whereas depth meant the fraction of total T cells that were SARS-CoV-2-associated. Using the MIRA data, each spike-specific TCR was mapped to the spike region that the TCR reacts to and placed in a CD4 or CD8 class. Log10-transformed breadth and depth values were compared by one-way ANOVA with Sidak's multiple comparisons tests. The immuneACCESS repertoire file appears here via TCRdb, limited to in-frame rearrangements. These files lack a portion of the clones; in checked studies, under half of the deficit traces to unresolved V genes, and the cause of the others is not known. V, J and clone size reflect that table, while D and trimming were determined from the DNA. The table for this sample lists over 150,000 clones; about 90% of them were counted only once. Together, the top ten hold roughly 0.5% of the sample.

V and J lose 4 bases and 7 bases, and a span of 11 bases separates them. Looking up the germline V gene (reference sequence) yields CDR1 LGHDT and CDR2 YNNKEL. The CDR3 measures 13 amino acids from cysteine to phenylalanine. The retained sequence is limited to the CDR3, 39 bases, with the frame set at the first base. The sample originates from a study of T cell responses to AZD1222 COVID-19 vaccine (dated by TCRdb to the early 2020s). With respect to the entire study: AZD1222 recipients whose second dose came at about 4 weeks and those whose second dose came at about 12 weeks were combined into one group, since spike-specific TCR depth and breadth did not differ between the two schedules. TCR sequencing covered fewer than 250 trial participants: 200 to 210 given two doses of AZD1222 and 26 given two doses of MenACWY control vaccine. Enrollment into the trials was organized by age into subgroups of 18-55, 56-69 and 70-plus years, and those subgroups contained approximately 160, 26 and 62 TCR-sequenced participants, respectively.

The full study reports these points: The 56-69-year group was small, and its depth increase did not reach significance, likely because of low power. Conclusions about previously exposed vaccinees are limited because only a handful of AZD1222 recipients were SARS-CoV-2 seropositive at baseline. After two AZD1222 doses, spike-specific TCR breadth and depth were significantly higher than at day 0 and than in MenACWY recipients. The vaccine-associated CD4 TCRs covered the entire spike protein, and the dominant responses fell in regions 160-218 and 743-854. No day 14 peak-response samples were available, so repertoires were characterized only after the peak T cell response. Participants were mostly white British, with more females than males. The authors suggested clonal diversity may have been underestimated. Epitopes outside the regions mutated in the B.1.351 and B.1.1.7 variants were reportedly recognized by nearly half of the unique spike-specific TCRs.

The sequencing used peripheral blood, collected on day 0 of AZD1222 vaccination. This chain is built from TRBV3-1 (or the pseudogene TRBV3-2) and TRBJ1-5; no D segment can be confidently identified. This TCR was sampled from an adult in good health. CDR3 loop: CASSPIGNQPQHF. The DNA sequence reads TGTGCCAGCAGCCCTATAGGGAACCAGCCCCAGCATTTT.